This T cell receptor beta chain stems from a study of OX40 agonist ivuxolimab in advanced cancers. Method: immunoSEQ multiplex PCR; TCRdb's copy keeps in-frame clones and lacks some. In the table there are more than 95,000 clones, roughly nine tenths of which are singletons. This CDR3 spans 17 amino acids. Trimming shortened V by 3 bases and J by 5 bases, and 19 bases separated the two germline ends. The V gene's germline CDR1 is MGHRA and CDR2 YSYEKL. The V call is TRBV4-1, the J call TRBJ2-2, with unresolved D. The source material was CD4+ or CD8+ T cells sorted from blood, sampled in a trial of the OX40 agonist ivuxolimab. The sequence was obtained from an adult with an advanced solid tumor such as melanoma, head and neck, liver or kidney cancer. The CDR3 DNA reads as TGCGCCAGCAGCCAGGGTCACGGAGACCAAAGGACCGGGGAGCTGTTTTTT. This translates into CASSQGHGDQRTGELFF.